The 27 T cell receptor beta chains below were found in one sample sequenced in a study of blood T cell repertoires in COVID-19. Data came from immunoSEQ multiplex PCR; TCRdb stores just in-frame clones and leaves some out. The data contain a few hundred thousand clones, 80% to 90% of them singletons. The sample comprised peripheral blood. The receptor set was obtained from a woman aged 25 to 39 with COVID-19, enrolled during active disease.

The CDR3 bases are TGCGCCAGCAGCGAGAGGGTGAACACTGAAGCTTTCTTT. Protein sequence: CASSERVNTEAFF. The chain is built from TRBV5-1 and TRBJ1-1; D remains ambiguous. The length of the CDR3 is 13 residues. V lost 4 bases and J 0 bases, leaving 7 bases between the germline ends. Germline loops: CDR1 SGHRS, CDR2 YFSETQ.

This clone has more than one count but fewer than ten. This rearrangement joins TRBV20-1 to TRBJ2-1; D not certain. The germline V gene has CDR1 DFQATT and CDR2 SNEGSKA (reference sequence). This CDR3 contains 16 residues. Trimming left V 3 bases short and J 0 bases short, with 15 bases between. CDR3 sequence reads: CSASEYNRFSYNEQFF. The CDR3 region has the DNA TGCAGTGCTAGTGAATATAACAGATTCTCCTACAATGAGCAGTTCTTC.

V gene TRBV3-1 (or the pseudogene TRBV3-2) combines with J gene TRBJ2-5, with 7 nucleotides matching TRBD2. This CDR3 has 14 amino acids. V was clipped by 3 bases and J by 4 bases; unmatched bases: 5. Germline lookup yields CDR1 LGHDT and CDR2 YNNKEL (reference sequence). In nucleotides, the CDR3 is TGTGCCAGCAGCCACGGCGGGAGTAGAGAGACCCAGTACTTC. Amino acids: CASSHGGSRETQYF.

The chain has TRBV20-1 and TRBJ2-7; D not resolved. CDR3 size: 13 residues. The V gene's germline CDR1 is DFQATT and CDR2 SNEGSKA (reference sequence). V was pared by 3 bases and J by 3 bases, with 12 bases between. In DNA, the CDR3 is TGCAGTGCTAGTGGGCCAGAAAACTACGAGCAGTACTTC. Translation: CSASGPENYEQYF.

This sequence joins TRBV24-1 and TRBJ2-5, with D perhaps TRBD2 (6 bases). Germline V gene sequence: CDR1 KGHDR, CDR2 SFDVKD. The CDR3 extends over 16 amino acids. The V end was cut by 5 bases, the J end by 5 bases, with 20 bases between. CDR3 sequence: CATSAAEGPAAETQYF. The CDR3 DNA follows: TGTGCCACCAGTGCTGCGGAGGGCCCGGCGGCCGAGACCCAGTACTTC.

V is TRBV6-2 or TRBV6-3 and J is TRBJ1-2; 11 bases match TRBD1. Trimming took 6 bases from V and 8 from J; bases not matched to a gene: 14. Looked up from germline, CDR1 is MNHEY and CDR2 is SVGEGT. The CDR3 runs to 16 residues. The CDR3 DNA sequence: TGTGCCAGCAGCCGACCCCCGGACAGGGGGCTGGAAGGCTACACCTTC. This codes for CASSRPPDRGLEGYTF.

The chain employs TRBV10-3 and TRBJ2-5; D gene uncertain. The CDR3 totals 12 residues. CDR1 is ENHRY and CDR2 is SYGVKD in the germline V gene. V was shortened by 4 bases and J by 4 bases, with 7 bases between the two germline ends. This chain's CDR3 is CAISATGETQYF. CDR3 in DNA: TGTGCCATCAGTGCCACCGGAGAGACCCAGTACTTC.

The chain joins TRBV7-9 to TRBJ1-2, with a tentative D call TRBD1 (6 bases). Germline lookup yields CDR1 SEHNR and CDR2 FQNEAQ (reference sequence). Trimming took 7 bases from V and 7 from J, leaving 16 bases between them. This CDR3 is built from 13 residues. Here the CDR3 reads CASILSGQGGYTF. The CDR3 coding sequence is TGTGCCAGCATCCTCTCGGGACAAGGTGGCTACACCTTC.

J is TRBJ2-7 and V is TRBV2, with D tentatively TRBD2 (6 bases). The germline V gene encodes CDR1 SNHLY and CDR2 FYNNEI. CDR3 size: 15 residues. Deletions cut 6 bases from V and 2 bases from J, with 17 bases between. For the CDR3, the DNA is TGTGCCAGCAGGGACGACGGGACTCCTGCCTACGAGCAGTACGTC. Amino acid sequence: CASRDDGTPAYEQYV.

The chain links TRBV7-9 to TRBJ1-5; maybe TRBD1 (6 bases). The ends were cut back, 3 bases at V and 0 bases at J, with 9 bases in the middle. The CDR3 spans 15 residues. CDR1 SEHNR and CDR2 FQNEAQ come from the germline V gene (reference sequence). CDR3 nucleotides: TGTGCCAGCAGCTTTTCAGGGGATAGCAATCAGCCCCAGCATTTT. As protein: CASSFSGDSNQPQHF.

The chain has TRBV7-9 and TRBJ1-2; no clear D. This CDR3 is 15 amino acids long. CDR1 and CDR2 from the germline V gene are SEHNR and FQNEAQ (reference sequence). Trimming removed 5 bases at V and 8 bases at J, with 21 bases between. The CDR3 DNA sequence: TGTGCCAGCAGCGGAGAGCCTACGGGGAGTCGAGGCTACACCTTC. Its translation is CASSGEPTGSRGYTF.

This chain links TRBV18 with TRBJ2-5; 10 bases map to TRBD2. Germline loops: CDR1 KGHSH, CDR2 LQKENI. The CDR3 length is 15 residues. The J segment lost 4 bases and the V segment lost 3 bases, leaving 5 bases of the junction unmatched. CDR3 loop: CASSPAASGGETQYF. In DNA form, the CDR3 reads TGTGCCAGCTCACCCGCGGCTAGCGGGGGAGAGACCCAGTACTTC.

The CDR3 sequence: CASRNDRSGELFF. DNA for the CDR3: TGTGCCAGCAGGAATGACAGGTCCGGGGAGCTGTTTTTT. V gene TRBV12-3 or TRBV12-4 combines with J gene TRBJ2-2; tentative D call: TRBD1 (6 bases). This CDR3 has 13 residues. Trimming pared 6 bases from V and 6 bases from J, leaving 11 bases between.

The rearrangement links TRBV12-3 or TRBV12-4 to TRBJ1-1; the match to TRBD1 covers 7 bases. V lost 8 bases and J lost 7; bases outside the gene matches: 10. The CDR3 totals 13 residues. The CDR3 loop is CASYYRGAYEAFF. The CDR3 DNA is TGTGCCAGCTACTACAGGGGAGCCTATGAAGCTTTCTTT.

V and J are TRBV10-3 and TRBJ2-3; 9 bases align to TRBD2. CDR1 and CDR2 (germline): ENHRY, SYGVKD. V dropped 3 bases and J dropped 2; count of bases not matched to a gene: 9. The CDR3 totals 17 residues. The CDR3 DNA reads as TGTGCCATCAGTGAAGGCGGGGGGGCCCTCGCCACAGATACGCAGTATTTT. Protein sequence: CAISEGGGALATDTQYF.

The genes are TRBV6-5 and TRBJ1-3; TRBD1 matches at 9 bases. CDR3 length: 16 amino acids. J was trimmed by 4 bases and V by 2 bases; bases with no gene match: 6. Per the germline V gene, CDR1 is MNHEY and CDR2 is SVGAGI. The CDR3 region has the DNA TGTGCCAGCAGTTACGGTGGGGACAGGGAAGGAAACACCATATATTTT. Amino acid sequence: CASSYGGDREGNTIYF.

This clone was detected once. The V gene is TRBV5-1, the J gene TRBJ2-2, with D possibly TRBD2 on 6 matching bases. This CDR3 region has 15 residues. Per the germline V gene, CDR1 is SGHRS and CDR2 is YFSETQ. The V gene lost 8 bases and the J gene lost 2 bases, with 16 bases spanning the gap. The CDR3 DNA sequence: TGCGCCAGTAGGGATGGTAGCGGTAACACCGGGGAGCTGTTTTTT. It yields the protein CASRDGSGNTGELFF.

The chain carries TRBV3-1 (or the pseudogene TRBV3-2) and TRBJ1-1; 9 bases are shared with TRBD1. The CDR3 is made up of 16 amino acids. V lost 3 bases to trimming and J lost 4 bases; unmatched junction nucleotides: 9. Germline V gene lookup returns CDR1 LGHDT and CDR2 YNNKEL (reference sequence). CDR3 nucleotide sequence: TGTGCCAGCAGCCATTCCACAGGGACAGGGCTCACTGAAGCTTTCTTT. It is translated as CASSHSTGTGLTEAFF.

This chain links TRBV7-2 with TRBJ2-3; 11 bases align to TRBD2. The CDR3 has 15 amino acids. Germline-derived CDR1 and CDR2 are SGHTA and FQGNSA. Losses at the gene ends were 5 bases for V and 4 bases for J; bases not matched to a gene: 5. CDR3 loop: CASSPSGGWADTQYF. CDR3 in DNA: TGTGCCAGCAGCCCTAGCGGGGGGTGGGCAGATACGCAGTATTTT.

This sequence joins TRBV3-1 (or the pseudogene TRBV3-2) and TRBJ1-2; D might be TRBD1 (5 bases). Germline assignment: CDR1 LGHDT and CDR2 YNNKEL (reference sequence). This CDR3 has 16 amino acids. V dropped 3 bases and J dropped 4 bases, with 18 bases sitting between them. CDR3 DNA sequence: TGTGCCAGCAGCCAGAGGTCGACAGCCGACAGCTATGGCTACACCTTC. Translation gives CASSQRSTADSYGYTF.

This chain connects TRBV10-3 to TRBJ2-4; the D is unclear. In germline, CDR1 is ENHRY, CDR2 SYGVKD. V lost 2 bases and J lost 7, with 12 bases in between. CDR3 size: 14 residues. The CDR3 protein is CAISELSFGNIQYF. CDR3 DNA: TGTGCCATCAGTGAGCTGAGCTTCGGGAACATTCAGTACTTC.

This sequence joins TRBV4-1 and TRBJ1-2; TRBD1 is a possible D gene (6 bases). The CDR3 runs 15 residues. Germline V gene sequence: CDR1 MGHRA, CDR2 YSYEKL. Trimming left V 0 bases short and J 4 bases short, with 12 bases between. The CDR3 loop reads CASSQEGQWLYGYTF. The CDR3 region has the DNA TGCGCCAGCAGCCAAGAAGGACAGTGGCTCTATGGCTACACCTTC.

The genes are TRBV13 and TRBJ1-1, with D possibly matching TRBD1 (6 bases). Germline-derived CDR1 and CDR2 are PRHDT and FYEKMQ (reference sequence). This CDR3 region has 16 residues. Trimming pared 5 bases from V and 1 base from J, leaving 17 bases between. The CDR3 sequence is CASSLQGPSGNTEAFF. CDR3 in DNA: TGTGCCAGCAGCCTACAGGGTCCATCTGGGAACACTGAAGCTTTCTTT.

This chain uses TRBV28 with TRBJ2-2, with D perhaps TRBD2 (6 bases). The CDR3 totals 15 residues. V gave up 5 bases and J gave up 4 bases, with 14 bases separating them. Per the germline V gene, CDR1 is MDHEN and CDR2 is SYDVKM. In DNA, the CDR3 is TGTGCCAGCAGTCCCGGCCTAGCGACCACCGGGGAGCTGTTTTTT. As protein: CASSPGLATTGELFF.

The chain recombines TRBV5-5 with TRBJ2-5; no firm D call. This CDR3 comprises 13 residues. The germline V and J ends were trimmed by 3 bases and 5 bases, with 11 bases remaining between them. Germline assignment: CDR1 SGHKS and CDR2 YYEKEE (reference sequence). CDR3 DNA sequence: TGTGCCAGCAGCTCAGGCGACCGGGAGACCCAGTACTTC. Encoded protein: CASSSGDRETQYF.

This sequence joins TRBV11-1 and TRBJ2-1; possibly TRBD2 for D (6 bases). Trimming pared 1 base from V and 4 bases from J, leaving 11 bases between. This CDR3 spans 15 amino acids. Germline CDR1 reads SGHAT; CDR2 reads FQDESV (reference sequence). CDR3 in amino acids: CASSLELAQYNEQFF. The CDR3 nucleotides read TGTGCCAGCAGCTTAGAACTAGCCCAATACAATGAGCAGTTCTTC.

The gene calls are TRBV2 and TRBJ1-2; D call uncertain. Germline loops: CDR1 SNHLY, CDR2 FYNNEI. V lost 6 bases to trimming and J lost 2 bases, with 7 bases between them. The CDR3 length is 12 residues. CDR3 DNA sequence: TGTGCCAGCAGGAGGTGGAACTATGGCTACACCTTC. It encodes CASRRWNYGYTF.